This T cell receptor (beta chain) comes out of a study of blood T cell repertoires in COVID-19. Study context: Samples came from the United States, Italy and Spain, spanning acute and convalescent COVID-19. Sample material is recorded as cDNA or gDNA derived from T cells, B-cell-depleted T cells, or PBMCs.

The authors' processing: By means of reference gene primer amplification, nucleated cell counts were estimated. Produced via immunoSEQ multiplex PCR; TCRdb's table is partial and in-frame only. Clone size and the V and J calls come from that table; the DNA yielded D and trimming. The sample includes roughly 140,000 clones, 70% to 90% of them seen just once. The V gene's germline CDR1 is KGHDR and CDR2 SFDVKD. Trimming left V 7 bases short and J 4 bases short, with 20 bases between. This CDR3 is built from 16 residues. V is TRBV24-1 and J is TRBJ2-3, with a tentative D call TRBD2 (7 bases). The sequenced sample was peripheral blood. The receptor was derived from a man between 65 and 85 years old with acute or convalescent COVID-19. CDR3 sequence reads: CATSPLGGEGPDTQYF. In DNA, the CDR3 is TGTGCCACCAGCCCATTAGGGGGGGAAGGGCCAGATACGCAGTATTTT.